The present entry profiles one T cell receptor (beta chain) with its context. Its target antigen remains unknown. The record has no base qualities; no much larger clone is one base away. Taken with the paper, the label for time point translates to: patch test 1, 2 weeks after DPC sensitization. The sample's treatment or condition, from its label and the paper: therapeutic diphenylcyclopropenone sensitization with weekly scalp DPC. At each patch-test visit, blood was drawn before the patch test was applied. Eligible patients were aged 18 to 70, diagnosed with alopecia, deemed suitable for DPC therapy, and excluded if pregnant. Unfractionated whole blood was collected in Tempus Blood RNA tubes, and total RNA was extracted from that blood. According to the germline V gene (reference sequence), CDR1 reads LNHDA and CDR2 reads SQIVND. Measured from the cysteine to the phenylalanine, the CDR3 is 13 residues long. The read is trimmed to its CDR3 DNA, 39 bases read in frame from base 1. V loses 7 bases, J loses 1 base, and the germline ends lie 7 bases apart.

These data belong to a study of human T cells and chemical hapten exposure (dated by TCRdb to the early 2020s). Describing the broader study: For sensitization, 2% DPC in acetone was applied to a roughly 2 cm by roughly 2 cm area of upper inner arm skin. Weekly therapeutic DPC doses were additionally applied to the scalp of patients throughout the roughly 25-week study period. Alopecia areata with under or over 50% scalp involvement, alopecia totalis and alopecia universalis were represented in the patient cohort, which was mostly female. Peripheral blood TCR repertoire changes were tracked in vivo in alopecia patients during primary and secondary sensitization to the hapten diphenylcyclopropenone (DPC). Blood samples were taken from patients before sensitization (week 0) and at 2, 6 and about 24 weeks after DPC sensitization. Patch testing was done on the upper back using Finn chambers containing 0.01% DPC, and results were scored after 6 days according to International Contact Dermatitis Research Group standards. Libraries were combined into a pool for sequencing, and differences in TCR yield between samples came mainly from small differences in library volumes within the pool. Under 30 alopecia patients gave blood for TCR sequencing at one to four time points (pre-sensitization, 2, 6 and 24 weeks). Paper-wide results and their limitations: DPC sensitization did not change how many TCRs were above 1 in 1000 frequency, and no evidence was found of alterations in global repertoire structure. All patients had alopecia, a presumed autoimmune disease, so their immune response might differ from that of healthy individuals. Significantly more large CDR3 similarity clusters were formed by expanded TCRs than by pre-sensitization or healthy control sets, consistent with antigen-driven responses. After repeated subsampling, the strength of the expansion versus patch-test correlation and the threshold at which it became significant changed. The number of PT1 expanded TCRs positively correlated with patch test score, significant at thresholds 8, 16 and 32 but not 4.

The method behind the library was RACE. Data came from a NextSeq 500. During library preparation, unique molecular identifiers were attached to individual cDNA molecules so that TCRs could be counted quantitatively and reproducibly. From each blood RNA sample, both TCR alpha and TCR beta chains were sequenced. The study's own analysis went as follows. Samples had a median of roughly 91,000 TCRs, with a range from about 23,224 to 700,000. V, J and CDR3 annotation of the TCR reads was carried out using the Decombinator software suite. For the PS versus PT1 abundance plots, all samples were subsampled to the same number of TCRs (28,000). TCRs were defined as expanded if absent before sensitization and observed at least eight times at the 2-week time point. In TCRdb, the public reads were trimmed at Q25 with fastp and aligned with MiXCR, with productive beta chains retained. Each CDR3 protein appears once, grouped with its most common genes and DNA. TCRdb's processing, not the authors' own work, is the source of the V and J calls. The sample table contains 150,000 to 200,000 distinct CDR3 sequences; only one count was recorded for roughly 15% of them. About 1.7% of the sample belongs to the ten largest clones.

This TCR was recovered from a young woman with alopecia areata. Some clones in this sample may be carry-over from other donors' samples. The rearrangement combines TRBV19 with TRBJ1-4; too little of a D gene remains to name it. Here the sequenced sample was whole blood, taken in connection with sensitization to the hapten diphenylcyclopropenone (DPC). The sequenced DNA is TGTGCCAGTAAGAAGGGAACTAATGAAAAACTGTTTTTT. The translation is CASKKGTNEKLFF.